The next 9 T cell receptor beta chains were all read from a single sample in a study of shared clonotypes between healthy human individuals. Generated by immunoSEQ multiplex PCR, the TCRdb table keeps only in-frame clones and is missing some. This sample has around 690,000 clones; roughly 91% occur once, and the top ten carry about a third. The specimen sequenced was memory CD8+ T cells from PBMCs. Subset meaning: CD45RO+ cells pooled with CCR7-negative TemRA cells. All receptors derive from a man between 18 and 29 years old in good health. Some clones in this sample may be carry-over from other donors' samples.

A single count supports this clone. The rearrangement uses TRBV7-3 and TRBJ2-3; TRBD1 matches 8 bases. The CDR3 extends over 17 amino acids. Trimming cost V 5 bases and J 2 bases; bases outside gene matches: 12. Germline V gives CDR1 SGHTA, CDR2 FQGTGA. CDR3 residues: CASSPATQGAPTDTQYF. The CDR3 region has the DNA TGTGCCAGCAGCCCCGCGACCCAGGGGGCCCCCACAGATACGCAGTATTTT.

The CDR3 here is CASSSDVRVGKLFF. The DNA of the CDR3 is TGTGCCAGCAGCTCCGACGTTAGGGTCGGAAAACTGTTTTTT. The V gene is TRBV7-2, the J gene TRBJ1-4; D not certain. The CDR3 is 14 amino acids. In germline, CDR1 is SGHTA, CDR2 FQGNSA. Deletions cut 4 bases from V and 10 bases from J, with 16 bases between.

A single count supports this clone. The chain is built from TRBV28 and TRBJ2-6; D unresolved. V was pared by 5 bases and J by 0 bases, with 5 bases between. The CDR3 runs to 14 residues. CDR1 MDHEN and CDR2 SYDVKM come from the germline V gene. The DNA for the CDR3 is TGTGCCAGCAGTGAATACTCTGGGGCCAACGTCCTGACTTTC. Residues: CASSEYSGANVLTF.

This clone has a single count. J is TRBJ2-7 and V is TRBV2, with TRBD2 matching 10 bases. After removal of 3 bases from V and 4 bases from J, the junction contained 9 bases not matched to a gene. The CDR3 is 16 amino acids. Germline V gene sequence: CDR1 SNHLY, CDR2 FYNNEI. In DNA form, the CDR3 reads TGTGCCAGCAGTGACCCTAGCGGGAGTATCTCTTACGAGCAGTACTTC. Translated, it gives CASSDPSGSISYEQYF.

V usage is TRBV4-3 and J usage is TRBJ2-1, with D hard to call. V lost 0 bases and J lost 0, with 18 bases in between. Germline V gives CDR1 LGHNA, CDR2 YSLEER. This CDR3 spans 19 amino acids. The DNA for the CDR3 is TGCGCCAGCAGCCAAGATGCTGACCCCCCCTATCTCTCCTACAATGAGCAGTTCTTC. It is translated as CASSQDADPPYLSYNEQFF.

The rearrangement joins TRBV7-8 to TRBJ1-2; the D is unclear. The germline gives CDR1 SGHVS, CDR2 FQNEAQ. Trimming cost V 1 base and J 3 bases, with 15 bases left between them. This CDR3 has 16 residues. The CDR3 reads CASSLERPVTYYGYTF. The DNA of the CDR3 is TGTGCCAGCAGCTTAGAGAGGCCGGTCACCTACTATGGCTACACCTTC.

This chain links TRBV2 with TRBJ2-7; D gene ambiguous. Germline V gene sequence: CDR1 SNHLY, CDR2 FYNNEI. The CDR3 sequence is 12 residues long. Trimming removed 5 bases from V and 3 bases from J, with 8 bases in between. The CDR3 DNA reads TGTGCCAGCAGTCCCTTGGGCTACGAGCAGTACTTC. It is translated as CASSPLGYEQYF.

This sequence joins TRBV14 and TRBJ2-3, with a weak D call TRBD2 (5 bases). The germline gives CDR1 SGHDN, CDR2 FVKESK. The CDR3 spans 14 residues. V lost 2 bases and J lost 2, with 8 bases in between. CDR3 sequence: CASSQTDFTDTQYF. In nucleotides, the CDR3 is TGTGCCAGCAGCCAAACGGACTTCACAGATACGCAGTATTTT.

J is TRBJ2-7 and V is TRBV2, with 8 nucleotides matching TRBD1. The ends lost 6 bases at V and 6 bases at J; junction bases unmatched: 4. Germline-derived CDR1 and CDR2 are SNHLY and FYNNEI. There are 12 residues in the CDR3. The CDR3 sequence is CASRNRGSEQYF. The CDR3 DNA reads TGTGCCAGCAGAAACAGGGGGTCCGAGCAGTACTTC.